The entry that follows covers one T cell receptor (beta chain) sequence. This sample is part of a study of blood T cell repertoires in COVID-19. The overall study: Sites in the United States, Italy and Spain provided acute and convalescent COVID-19 samples. T cells, B-cell-depleted T cells, or PBMCs supplied cDNA or gDNA.

This CDR3 comprises 14 residues. V dropped 5 bases and J dropped 2; count of bases not matched to a gene: 5. The germline V gene has CDR1 MDHEN and CDR2 SYDVKM. Authors' analysis steps: Amplification of reference gene primers provided the estimated nucleated cell counts. Assay: immunoSEQ multiplex PCR; the TCRdb copy retains only in-frame clones and omits some. Clone size and V and J calls were adopted from that table, with D and trimming inferred from the DNA. The table has about 110,000 clones, less than 85% seen once. The sequence derives from a woman older than 75 with acute or convalescent COVID-19. The V call is TRBV28, the J call TRBJ2-7, with 8 bases lining up with TRBD1. The sequencing input was peripheral blood. The CDR3 is CASSQTGEAYEQYF. The CDR3 region has the DNA TGTGCCAGCAGTCAGACAGGGGAGGCCTACGAGCAGTACTTC.